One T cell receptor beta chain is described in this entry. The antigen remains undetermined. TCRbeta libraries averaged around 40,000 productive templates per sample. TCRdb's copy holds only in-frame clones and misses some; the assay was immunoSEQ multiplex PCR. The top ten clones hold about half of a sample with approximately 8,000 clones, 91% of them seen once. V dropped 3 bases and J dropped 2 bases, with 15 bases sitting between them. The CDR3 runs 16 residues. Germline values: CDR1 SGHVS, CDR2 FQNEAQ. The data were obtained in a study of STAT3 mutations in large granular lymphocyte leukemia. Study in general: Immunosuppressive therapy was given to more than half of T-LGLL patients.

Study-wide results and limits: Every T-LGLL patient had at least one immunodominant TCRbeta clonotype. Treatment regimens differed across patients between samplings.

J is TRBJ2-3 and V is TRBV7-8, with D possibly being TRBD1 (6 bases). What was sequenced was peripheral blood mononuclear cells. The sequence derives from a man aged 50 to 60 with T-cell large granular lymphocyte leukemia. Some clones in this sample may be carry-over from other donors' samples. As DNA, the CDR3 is TGTGCCAGCAGCTTGGGGACAACCCGGGACACAGATACGCAGTATTTT. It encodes CASSLGTTRDTDTQYF. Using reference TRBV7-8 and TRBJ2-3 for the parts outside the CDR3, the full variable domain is GAGVSQSPRYKVAKRGQDVALRCDPISGHVSLFWYQQALGQGPEFLTYFQNEAQLDKSGLPSDRFFAERPEGSVSTLKIQRTQQEDSAVYLCASSLGTTRDTDTQYFGPGTRLTVL.